A selection of T cell receptor beta chains follows, all from one sample in a study of T cell responses to AZD1222 COVID-19 vaccine. TCRdb keeps only in-frame clones here, not all; method: immunoSEQ multiplex PCR. In the table there are around 95,000 clones, 88% of which are singletons. The specimen was peripheral blood, collected on day 0 of AZD1222 vaccination. The receptors here all came from an adult in good health. Each CDR3 is given with its conserved first and last residue. The D gene is left open where the match is weak. Clone size, where shown, is once, few, many, or a class for clones that have expanded.

clone_size,d_call,j_call,v_call,cdr3_aa,cdr3_nt
NA,NA,TRBJ2-1,TRBV11-3,CASSLEAQGWNEQFF,TGTGCCAGCAGCTTAGAAGCGCAGGGGTGGAATGAGCAGTTCTTC
NA,NA,TRBJ2-2,TRBV4-1,CASRPISDTGELFF,TGCGCCAGCAGACCCATCTCAGACACCGGGGAGCTGTTTTTT
NA,TRBD1,TRBJ1-2,TRBV19,CASSTGQGRLGYTF,TGTGCCAGTAGTACCGGACAGGGACGCCTTGGCTACACCTTC
NA,NA,TRBJ2-3,TRBV5-1,CASSLGGGRTDTQYF,TGCGCCAGCAGCCTGGGGGGCGGGCGCACAGATACGCAGTATTTT
NA,TRBD1,TRBJ1-2,TRBV6-4,CASSGAEKGWDRRLSGYTF,TGTGCCAGCAGTGGAGCCGAGAAAGGATGGGACAGACGACTTTCGGGCTACACCTTC
NA,NA,TRBJ2-1,TRBV30,CAWSEPLLRGQFF,TGTGCCTGGAGTGAACCCTTACTTCGGGGGCAGTTCTTC
NA,NA,TRBJ2-1,TRBV27,CASSDRPPFSYNEQFF,TGTGCCAGCAGCGATAGACCACCTTTCTCCTACAATGAGCAGTTCTTC
NA,NA,TRBJ1-2,TRBV27,CASSLSGTFEGYTF,TGTGCCAGCAGTTTATCGGGGACCTTCGAGGGCTACACCTTC
NA,TRBD1,TRBJ1-1,TRBV11-2,CASSPTGANAEAFF,TGTGCCAGCAGCCCCACAGGGGCAAATGCTGAAGCTTTCTTT
NA,NA,TRBJ2-1,TRBV6-5,CASSYDPTSSYNEQFF,TGTGCCAGCAGTTACGATCCGACTAGTTCCTACAATGAGCAGTTCTTC
once,NA,TRBJ2-1,TRBV12-3/TRBV12-4,CASSPALEQFF,TGTGCCAGCAGCCCTGCCCTGGAGCAGTTCTTC
NA,TRBD2,TRBJ2-3,TRBV7-9,CASSIPAGGLRSTDTQYF,TGTGCCAGCAGCATCCCAGCGGGAGGGCTCCGGAGCACAGATACGCAGTATTTT
NA,NA,TRBJ1-2,TRBV9,CASSGETGDGILYGYTF,TGTGCCAGCAGCGGGGAAACGGGGGATGGAATTCTCTATGGCTACACCTTC
once,TRBD2,TRBJ2-7,TRBV5-5,CASSRGEGIPPYEQYF,TGTGCCAGCAGCCGGGGGGAGGGAATCCCTCCCTACGAGCAGTACTTC
NA,NA,TRBJ1-1,TRBV15,CATSIRQVVQLQAPQGSTEAFF,TGTGCCACCAGCATAAGACAGGTAGTACAATTACAGGCGCCCCAGGGTTCCACTGAAGCTTTCTTT
NA,TRBD1,TRBJ2-1,TRBV6-2/TRBV6-3,CASSSGTGYNEQFF,TGTGCCAGCAGCTCCGGGACAGGTTACAATGAGCAGTTCTTC
NA,NA,TRBJ1-6,TRBV2,CASRLTGADSPLHF,TGTGCCAGCAGACTGACGGGAGCCGATTCACCCCTCCACTTT
NA,TRBD2,TRBJ2-1,TRBV6-2/TRBV6-3,CASSQSGLADIYNEQFF,TGTGCCAGCAGTCAATCGGGACTAGCGGATATATACAATGAGCAGTTCTTC
NA,TRBD2,TRBJ2-7,TRBV30,CAWSVGGSSEQYF,TGTGCCTGGAGTGTGGGCGGGAGCTCCGAGCAGTACTTC
NA,TRBD1,TRBJ1-5,TRBV5-6,CASRNGRQGDQPQHF,TGTGCCAGCAGAAATGGGAGACAGGGGGACCAGCCCCAGCATTTT
NA,NA,TRBJ2-1,TRBV3-1/TRBV3-2,CASSQEPGSSYNEQFF,TGTGCCAGCAGCCAAGAACCCGGGAGCTCCTACAATGAGCAGTTCTTC
NA,NA,TRBJ2-7,TRBV6-6,CASSHSYEQYF,TGTGCCAGCAGTCACTCCTACGAGCAGTACTTC
NA,NA,TRBJ1-2,TRBV2,CASSVAQGPAIYGYTF,TGTGCCAGCAGCGTAGCACAGGGCCCCGCGATCTATGGCTACACCTTC
NA,TRBD2,TRBJ2-1,TRBV6-5,CASSNRLAVDNEQFF,TGTGCCAGCAGTAACCGACTAGCGGTTGACAATGAGCAGTTCTTC
once,TRBD1,TRBJ1-3,TRBV28,CASSEGAISGNTIYF,TGTGCCAGCAGTGAGGGGGCGATCTCTGGAAACACCATATATTTT
NA,TRBD1,TRBJ1-4,TRBV19,CASWDRGSTNEKLFF,TGTGCCAGTTGGGACAGGGGGAGCACTAATGAAAAACTGTTTTTT
NA,NA,TRBJ2-3,TRBV5-1,CASSLVSGVGDTQYF,TGCGCCAGCAGCTTGGTTAGCGGCGTGGGAGATACGCAGTATTTT
NA,NA,TRBJ2-7,TRBV19,CASSMGRTGEQYF,TGTGCCAGTAGTATGGGCCGGACTGGCGAGCAGTACTTC
NA,NA,TRBJ2-7,TRBV7-2,CASSPRGVSYEQYF,TGTGCCAGCAGCCCCAGGGGGGTCTCCTACGAGCAGTACTTC
few,TRBD1,TRBJ2-1,TRBV11-1,CASSSRQGARDNEQFF,TGTGCCAGCAGCTCCCGACAGGGGGCAAGGGACAATGAGCAGTTCTTC
NA,NA,TRBJ2-7,TRBV5-1,CASSLEGGGSEQYF,TGCGCCAGCAGCTTGGAAGGCGGGGGCTCCGAGCAGTACTTC
NA,NA,TRBJ1-4,TRBV28,CASMTVNEKLFF,TGTGCCAGCATGACTGTAAATGAAAAACTGTTTTTT
NA,TRBD2,TRBJ2-1,TRBV2,CASSLLAASYNEQFF,TGTGCCAGCAGCTTACTAGCGGCGAGCTACAATGAGCAGTTCTTC